One sample yielded the 3 T cell receptor beta chains listed below, sequenced in a study of Graves' ophthalmopathy and Graves' hyperthyroidism. The authors amplified TCR beta CDR3 regions, and they did so from RNA transcripts for repertoire sequencing. A first-round RT-PCR used HTBI primers, followed by a second-round multiplex PCR. TCRdb re-called the multiplex PCR reads through MiXCR, storing one row per CDR3 protein. The sample lists about 390,000 distinct CDR3 sequences, 17% occurring once. Input material: peripheral blood. The receptors shown here come from an adult woman with stable Graves' hyperthyroidism.

The chain is built from TRBV12-5 and TRBJ2-3; either TRBD1 or TRBD2 may supply D (12 bases each). The CDR3 is made up of 21 amino acids. Looked up from germline, CDR1 is LGHNT and CDR2 is FRNRAP. The V gene lost 4 bases and the J gene lost 4 bases, with 33 bases spanning the gap. This chain's CDR3 is CASGSPPGQGALAGGSDTQYF. The CDR3, as DNA: TGTGCTAGTGGTTCCCCCCCGGGACAGGGGGCTCTAGCGGGAGGGTCAGATACGCAGTATTTT. The whole variable domain, filled in from reference TRBV12-5 and TRBJ2-3, reads DARVTQTPRHKVTEMGQEVTMRCQPILGHNTVFWYRQTMMQGLELLAYFRNRAPLDDSGMPKDRFSAEMPDATLATLKIQPSEPRDSAVYFCASGSPPGQGALAGGSDTQYFGPGTRLTVL.

This clonotype was counted ten times or more. DNA of the CDR3: TGTGCCAGCAGCTTAGCGCGCTTTCAATTAAACACCGGGGAGCTGTTTTTT. Translated: CASSLARFQLNTGELFF. The chain recombines TRBV7-2 with TRBJ2-2, with D unclear. Per germline, CDR1 SGHTA and CDR2 FQGNSA. Trimming took off 0 bases at V and 2 bases at J, with 13 bases between the two ends. The CDR3 extends over 17 amino acids.

This clonotype was detected ten times or more. This chain connects TRBV7-3 to TRBJ2-5; D unresolved. Trimming shortened V by 2 bases and J by 4 bases, and 17 bases separated the two germline ends. The CDR3 runs to 16 residues. The germline V gene has CDR1 SGHTA and CDR2 FQGTGA. The CDR3 is CASSLCAGWVRETQYF. For the CDR3, the DNA is TGTGCCAGCAGCTTATGTGCTGGGTGGGTACGAGAGACCCAGTACTTC.